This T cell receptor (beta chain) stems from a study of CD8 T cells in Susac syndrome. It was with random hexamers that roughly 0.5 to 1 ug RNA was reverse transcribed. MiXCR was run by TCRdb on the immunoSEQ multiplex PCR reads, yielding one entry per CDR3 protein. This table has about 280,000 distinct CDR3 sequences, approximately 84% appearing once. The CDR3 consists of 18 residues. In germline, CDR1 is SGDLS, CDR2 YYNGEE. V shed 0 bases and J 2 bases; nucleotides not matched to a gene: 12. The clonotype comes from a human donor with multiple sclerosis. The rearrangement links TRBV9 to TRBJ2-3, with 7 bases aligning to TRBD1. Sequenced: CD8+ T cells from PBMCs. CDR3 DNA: TGTGCCAGCAGCGTAGCTAAAGAAAACAGGGGACACACAGATACGCAGTATTTT. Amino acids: CASSVAKENRGHTDTQYF.